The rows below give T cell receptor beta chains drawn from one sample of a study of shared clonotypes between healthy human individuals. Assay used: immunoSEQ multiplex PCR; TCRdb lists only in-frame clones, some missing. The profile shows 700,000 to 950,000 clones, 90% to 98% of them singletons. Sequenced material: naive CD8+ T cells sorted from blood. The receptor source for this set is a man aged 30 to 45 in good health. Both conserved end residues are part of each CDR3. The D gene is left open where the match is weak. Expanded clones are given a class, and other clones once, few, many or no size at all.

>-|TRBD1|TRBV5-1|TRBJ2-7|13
TGCGCCAGCAGCTTGTGGACAGGCTACGAGCAGTACTTC
CASSLWTGYEQYF
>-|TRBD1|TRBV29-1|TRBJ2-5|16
TGCAGCGTTGAAGGGTCCCGGGACAGGATGCAAGAGACCCAGTACTTC
CSVEGSRDRMQETQYF
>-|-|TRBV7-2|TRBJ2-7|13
TGTGCCAGCAGCTTCGACAGATCCTACGAGCAGTACTTC
CASSFDRSYEQYF
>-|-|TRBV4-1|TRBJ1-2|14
TGCGCCAGCAGCCAAGGAGGGCTGAGATATGGCTACACCTTC
CASSQGGLRYGYTF
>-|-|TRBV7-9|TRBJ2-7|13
TGTGCCAGCAGCGCGACTTATACCTACGAGCAGTACTTC
CASSATYTYEQYF
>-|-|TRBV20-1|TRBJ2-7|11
TGCAGTGCTCGGGACGTCTACGAGCAGTACTTC
CSARDVYEQYF
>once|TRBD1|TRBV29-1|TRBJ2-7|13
TGCAGCGTTCGGACAGGCGCCTTCTACGAGCAGTACTTC
CSVRTGAFYEQYF
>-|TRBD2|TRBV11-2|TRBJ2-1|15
TGTGCCAGCAGTCTCGGCACTAGCGGGAGGACTGAGCAGTTCTTC
CASSLGTSGRTEQFF
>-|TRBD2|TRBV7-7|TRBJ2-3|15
TGTGCTAGCAGCGAAAGGGACTACCCCACAGATACGCAGTATTTT
CASSERDYPTDTQYF
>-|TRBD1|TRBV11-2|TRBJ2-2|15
TGTGCCAGCAGCTTTGGGACAGGGGGCACCGGGGAGCTGTTTTTT
CASSFGTGGTGELFF
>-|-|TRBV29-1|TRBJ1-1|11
TGCAGCGTTGAATCTAGTACTGAAGCTTTCTTT
CSVESSTEAFF
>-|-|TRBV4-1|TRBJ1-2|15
TGCGCCAGCAGCCAAGAGGTCGGGACACACTATGGCTACACCTTC
CASSQEVGTHYGYTF
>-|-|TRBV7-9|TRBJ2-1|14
TGTGCCAGCAGCTCGTCCGGTAGTGAGAATGAGCAGTTCTTC
CASSSSGSENEQFF
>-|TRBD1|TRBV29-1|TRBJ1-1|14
TGCAGCGTCGTTGCGACAGGGTCGGCCACTGAAGCTTTCTTT
CSVVATGSATEAFF
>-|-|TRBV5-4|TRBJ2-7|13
TGTGCCAGCAGCTTAAGGGACTCCTACGAGCAGTACTTC
CASSLRDSYEQYF
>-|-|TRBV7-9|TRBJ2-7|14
TGTGCCAGCAGCTTAGGTGCAGGCCCCTACGAGCAGTACTTC
CASSLGAGPYEQYF
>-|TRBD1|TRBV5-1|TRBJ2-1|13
TGCGCCAGCAGCGAAGGGACAGGGTTTGAGCAGTTCTTC
CASSEGTGFEQFF
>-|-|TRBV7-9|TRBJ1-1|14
TGTGCCAGCAGCTCTCCCTCGGACGGCCGTGAAGCTTTCTTT
CASSSPSDGREAFF
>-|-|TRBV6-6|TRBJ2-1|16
TGTGCCAGCAGACGTTCCACAGGAACTTTCTACAATGAGCAGTTCTTC
CASRRSTGTFYNEQFF
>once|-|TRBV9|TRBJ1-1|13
TGTGCCAGCAGCGAAACAGGGCGGACTGAAGCTTTCTTT
CASSETGRTEAFF
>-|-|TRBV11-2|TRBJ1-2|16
TGTGCCAGCAGCTTAGACGGGAGGGGTGAGGGTAATGGCTACACCTTC
CASSLDGRGEGNGYTF
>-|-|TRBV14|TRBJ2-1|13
TGTGCCAGCAGCCAAGACGCCTACAATGAGCAGTTCTTC
CASSQDAYNEQFF
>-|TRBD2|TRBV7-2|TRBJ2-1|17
TGTGCCAGCAGCTTAACTCCTTGGGCTAGCGGGAGCTATGAGCAGTTCTTC
CASSLTPWASGSYEQFF
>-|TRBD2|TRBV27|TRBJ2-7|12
TGTGCCACCGGGACTAGCGGGAGGGTGCAGTACTTC
CATGTSGRVQYF
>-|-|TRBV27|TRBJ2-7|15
TGTGCCAGCAGTTTATCGGCGGGACAGATCTACGAGCAGTACTTC
CASSLSAGQIYEQYF
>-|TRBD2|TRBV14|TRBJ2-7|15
TGTGCCAGCAGCCAAGGGGTAGCGGGACCCTACGAGCAGTACTTC
CASSQGVAGPYEQYF
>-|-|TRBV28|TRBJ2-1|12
TGTGCCAGCAGTATCGCCTACAATGAGCAGTTCTTC
CASSIAYNEQFF
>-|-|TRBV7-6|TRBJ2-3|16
TGTGCCAGCAGCTTAGCTGGGAGGTCCGGCACAGATACGCAGTATTTT
CASSLAGRSGTDTQYF
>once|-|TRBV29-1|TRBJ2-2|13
TGCAGCGCTGTCGACAGACTCACCGGGGAGCTGTTTTTT
CSAVDRLTGELFF
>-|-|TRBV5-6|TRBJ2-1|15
TGTGCCAGGAGAAGTCCCGAAAGCTCCTACAATGAGCAGTTCTTC
CARRSPESSYNEQFF
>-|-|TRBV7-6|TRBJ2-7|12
TGTGCCAGCAGCAAGGGGCCTAACGAGCAGTACTTC
CASSKGPNEQYF
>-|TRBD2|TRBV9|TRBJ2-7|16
TGTGCCAGCAGCGTAGGGAGTACTAGCGGGAAGGACGAGCAGTACTTC
CASSVGSTSGKDEQYF
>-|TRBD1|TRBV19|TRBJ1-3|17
TGTGCCAGTAGTTTCTGGGACAGGCAAACTTCTGGAAACACCATATATTTT
CASSFWDRQTSGNTIYF
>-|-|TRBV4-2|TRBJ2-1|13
TGTGCCAGCAGTCAGACGCGGTCGGATGAGCAGTTCTTC
CASSQTRSDEQFF
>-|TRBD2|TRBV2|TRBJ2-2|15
TGTGCCAGCAGTCTCAGGGAGGGGACCACCGGGGAGCTGTTTTTT
CASSLREGTTGELFF
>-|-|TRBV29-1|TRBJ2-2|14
TGCAGCGTGGAAGGGTTCGGGGTAACCGGGGAGCTGTTTTTT
CSVEGFGVTGELFF
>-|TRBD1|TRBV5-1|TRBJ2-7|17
TGCGCCAGCAGCTTCACACCTGGACAGGGGTCTAGCTACGAGCAGTACTTC
CASSFTPGQGSSYEQYF
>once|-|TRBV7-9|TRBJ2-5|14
TGTGCCAGCAGCCCCTCATGGTACCAAGAGACCCAGTACTTC
CASSPSWYQETQYF
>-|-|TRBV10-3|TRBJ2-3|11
TGTGCCACATCTAATTCAGATACGCAGTATTTT
CATSNSDTQYF
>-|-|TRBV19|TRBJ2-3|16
TGTGCCAGTAGCGGAGGGACAGTCCCTAGCACAGATACGCAGTATTTT
CASSGGTVPSTDTQYF
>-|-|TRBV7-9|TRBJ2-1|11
TGTGCCAGCAGCCGGCTTCATGAGCAGTTCTTC
CASSRLHEQFF
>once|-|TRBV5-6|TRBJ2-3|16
TGTGCCAGCAGCTTGGTAGGCGCCGCTAGCACAGATACGCAGTATTTT
CASSLVGAASTDTQYF
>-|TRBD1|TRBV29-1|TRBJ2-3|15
TGCAGCGTTGAAAGGCCAGGGGGCTACCCAGATACGCAGTATTTT
CSVERPGGYPDTQYF
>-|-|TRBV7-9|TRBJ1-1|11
TGTGCCAGCAGCTTAGAGGCTGAAGCTTTCTTT
CASSLEAEAFF
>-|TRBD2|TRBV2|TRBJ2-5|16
TGTGCCAGCAGTGAATACAGAGCGGGAGGCCCAGAGACCCAGTACTTC
CASSEYRAGGPETQYF
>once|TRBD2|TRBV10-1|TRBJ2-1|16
TGCGCCAGCAGTCGGAGCGGGAGCCGGGGGTCCAATGAGCAGTTCTTC
CASSRSGSRGSNEQFF
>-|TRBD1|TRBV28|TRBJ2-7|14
TGTGCCAGTGCCCCGGACAGGGTGGTATACGAGCAGTACTTC
CASAPDRVVYEQYF
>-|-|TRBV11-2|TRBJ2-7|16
TGTGCCAGCAGCTCGAGGTCGGCTAGCTTATCCTACGAGCAGTACTTC
CASSSRSASLSYEQYF
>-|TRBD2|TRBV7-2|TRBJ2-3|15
TGTGCCAGCAGCTTAGGGACTAGCGTCCTAGATACGCAGTATTTT
CASSLGTSVLDTQYF
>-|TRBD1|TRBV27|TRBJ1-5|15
TGTGCCAGCAGTTTAGGGACAGGACTTAATCAGCCCCAGCATTTT
CASSLGTGLNQPQHF
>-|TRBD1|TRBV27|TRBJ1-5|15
TGTGCCAGCAGTTCGAACGACAGGGTAGGCCAGCCCCAGCATTTT
CASSSNDRVGQPQHF
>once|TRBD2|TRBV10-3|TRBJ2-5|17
TGTGCCATCAGCACTAGCGGGAGGATCGAGGTTGAAGAGACCCAGTACTTC
CAISTSGRIEVEETQYF